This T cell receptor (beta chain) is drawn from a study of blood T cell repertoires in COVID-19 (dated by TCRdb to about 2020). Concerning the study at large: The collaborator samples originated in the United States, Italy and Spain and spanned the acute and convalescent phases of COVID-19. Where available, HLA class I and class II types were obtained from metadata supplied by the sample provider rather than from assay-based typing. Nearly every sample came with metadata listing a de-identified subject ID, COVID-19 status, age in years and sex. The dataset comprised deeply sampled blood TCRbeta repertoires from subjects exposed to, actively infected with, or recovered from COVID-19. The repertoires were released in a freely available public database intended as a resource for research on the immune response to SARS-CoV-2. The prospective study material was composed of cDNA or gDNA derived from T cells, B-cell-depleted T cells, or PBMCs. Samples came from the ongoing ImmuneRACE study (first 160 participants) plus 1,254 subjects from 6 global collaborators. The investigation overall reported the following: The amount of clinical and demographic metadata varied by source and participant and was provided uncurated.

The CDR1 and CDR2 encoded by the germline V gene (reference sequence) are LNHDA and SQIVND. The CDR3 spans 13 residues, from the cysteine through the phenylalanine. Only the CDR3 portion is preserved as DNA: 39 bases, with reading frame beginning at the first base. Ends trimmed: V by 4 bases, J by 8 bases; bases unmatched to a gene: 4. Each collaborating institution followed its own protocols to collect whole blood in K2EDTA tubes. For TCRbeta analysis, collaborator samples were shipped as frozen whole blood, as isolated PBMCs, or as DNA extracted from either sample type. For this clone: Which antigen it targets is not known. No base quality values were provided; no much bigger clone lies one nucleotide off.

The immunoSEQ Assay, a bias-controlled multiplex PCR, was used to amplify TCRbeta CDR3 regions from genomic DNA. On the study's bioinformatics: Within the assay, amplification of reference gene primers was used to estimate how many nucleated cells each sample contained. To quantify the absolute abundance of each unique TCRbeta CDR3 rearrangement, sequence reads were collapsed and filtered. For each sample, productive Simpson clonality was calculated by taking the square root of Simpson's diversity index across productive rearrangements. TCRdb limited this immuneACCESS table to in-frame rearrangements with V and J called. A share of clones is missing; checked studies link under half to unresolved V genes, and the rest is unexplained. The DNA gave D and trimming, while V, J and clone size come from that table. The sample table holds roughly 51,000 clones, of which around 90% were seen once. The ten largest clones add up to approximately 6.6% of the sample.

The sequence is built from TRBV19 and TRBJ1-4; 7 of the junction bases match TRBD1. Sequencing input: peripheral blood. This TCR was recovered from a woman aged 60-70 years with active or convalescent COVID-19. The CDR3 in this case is CASSRQGEEKLFF. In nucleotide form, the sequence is TGTGCCAGTAGTAGGCAGGGGGAGGAAAAACTGTTTTTT.